The source of this TCR beta chain is a study of blood T cell repertoires in COVID-19. Study background: Samples taken during acute and convalescent COVID-19 were collected in the United States, Italy and Spain. Nucleic acid was either cDNA or gDNA, and it came from T cells, B-cell-depleted T cells, or PBMCs.

Original processing methods: The assay estimated nucleated cells by amplifying reference gene primers. Assay used: immunoSEQ multiplex PCR; TCRdb lists only in-frame clones, some missing. V, J and clone size are those of that table, while D and trimming were read from the DNA. The data show 200,000 or so clones, around nine tenths seen once. The CDR3 runs 20 residues. The V gene's germline CDR1 is SGHRS and CDR2 YFSETQ. V was shortened by 6 bases and J by 2 bases, with 32 bases between the two germline ends. This sequence was found in a man between 70 and 80 years old with active or convalescent COVID-19. Sequencing used peripheral blood. The chain employs TRBV5-1 and TRBJ1-1; perhaps TRBD1 as D (5 bases). CDR3 nucleotides: TGCGCCAGCACCCGTAGTTATGGGGCGCTGGGACTGGGGTCAAACACTGAAGCTTTCTTT. Translating gives CASTRSYGALGLGSNTEAFF.